This TCR beta chain stems from a study of T-cell memory formation after mild COVID-19. With respect to this clonotype: What it recognizes is unknown.

cDNA libraries for TCR alpha and TCR beta, carrying sample barcodes and UMIs, came from 5'RACE with constant-segment primers. MiXCR, run by TCRdb on the 5' RACE reads, gives a single entry per CDR3 protein. This table has roughly 150,000 distinct CDR3 sequences, over 10% appearing once. Notes on the study in general: Shrinking CD4+ clones were chiefly CM and EM; CD8+ ones were chiefly EMRA. Pre-infection memory contained some responding clones, which suggested that cross-reactive memory had joined.

What was sequenced was PBMCs or a T cell subset sorted from them (not recorded which). The sequence was obtained from a man younger than 30 who had mild COVID-19 (a few samples of this study predate the infection). Cell type and time point are not known.

The CDR3, as DNA: TGTGCCAGCAGCACGAGGCCCAAGCACCCCGAGCAGTACTTC. It codes for CASSTRPKHPEQYF. The chain joins TRBV14 to TRBJ2-7; D gene ambiguous. Trimming cost V 5 bases and J 6 bases, with 17 bases left between them. This CDR3 region has 14 residues. Germline CDR1 SGHDN, CDR2 FVKESK.